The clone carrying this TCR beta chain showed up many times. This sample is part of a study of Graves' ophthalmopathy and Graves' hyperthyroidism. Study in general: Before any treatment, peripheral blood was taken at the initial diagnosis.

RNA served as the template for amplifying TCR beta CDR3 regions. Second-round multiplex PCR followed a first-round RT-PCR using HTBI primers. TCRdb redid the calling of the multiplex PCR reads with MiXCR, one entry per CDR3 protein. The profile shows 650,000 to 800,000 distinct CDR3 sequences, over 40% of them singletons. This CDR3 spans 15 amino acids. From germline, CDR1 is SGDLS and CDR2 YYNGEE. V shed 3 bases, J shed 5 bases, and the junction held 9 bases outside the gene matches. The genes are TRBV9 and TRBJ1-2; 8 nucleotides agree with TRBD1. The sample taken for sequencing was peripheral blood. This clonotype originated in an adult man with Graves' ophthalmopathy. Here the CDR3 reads CASSAQGARDYGYTF. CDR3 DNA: TGTGCCAGCAGCGCGCAGGGGGCAAGGGATTATGGCTACACCTTC. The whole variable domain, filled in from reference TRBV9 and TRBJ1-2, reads DSGVTQTPKHLITATGQRVTLRCSPRSGDLSVYWYQQSLDQGLQFLIQYYNGEERAKGNILERFSAQQFPDLHSELNLSSLELGDSALYFCASSAQGARDYGYTFGSGTRLTVV.